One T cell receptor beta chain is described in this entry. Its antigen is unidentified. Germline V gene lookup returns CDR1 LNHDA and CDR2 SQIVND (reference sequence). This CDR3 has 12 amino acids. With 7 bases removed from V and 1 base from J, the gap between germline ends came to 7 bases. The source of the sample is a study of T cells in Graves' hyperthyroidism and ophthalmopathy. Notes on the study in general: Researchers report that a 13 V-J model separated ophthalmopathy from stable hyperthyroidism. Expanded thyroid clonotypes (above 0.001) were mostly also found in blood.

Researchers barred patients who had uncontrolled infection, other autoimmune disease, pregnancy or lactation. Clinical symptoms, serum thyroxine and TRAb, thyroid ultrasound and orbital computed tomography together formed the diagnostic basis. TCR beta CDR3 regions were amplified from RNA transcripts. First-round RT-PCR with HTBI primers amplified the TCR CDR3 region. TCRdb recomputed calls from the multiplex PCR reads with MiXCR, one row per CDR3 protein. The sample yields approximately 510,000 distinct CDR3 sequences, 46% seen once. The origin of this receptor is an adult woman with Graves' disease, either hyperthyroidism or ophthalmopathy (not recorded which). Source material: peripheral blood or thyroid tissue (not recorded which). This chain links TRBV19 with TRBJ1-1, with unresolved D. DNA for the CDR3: TGTGCCAGTATAGGGAGGAACACTGAAGCTTTCTTT. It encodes CASIGRNTEAFF.